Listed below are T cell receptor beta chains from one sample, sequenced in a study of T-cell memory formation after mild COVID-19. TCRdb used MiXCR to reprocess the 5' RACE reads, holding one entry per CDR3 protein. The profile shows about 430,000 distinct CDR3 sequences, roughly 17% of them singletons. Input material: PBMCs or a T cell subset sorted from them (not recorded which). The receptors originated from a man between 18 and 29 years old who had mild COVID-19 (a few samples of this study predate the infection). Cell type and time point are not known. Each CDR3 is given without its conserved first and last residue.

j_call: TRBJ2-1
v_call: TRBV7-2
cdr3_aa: ASSWTSSGEQF

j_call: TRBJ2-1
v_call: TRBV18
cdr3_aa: ASSPPFQPAGDEQF

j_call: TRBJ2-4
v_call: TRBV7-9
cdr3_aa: ASSLLGTGGGNIQY

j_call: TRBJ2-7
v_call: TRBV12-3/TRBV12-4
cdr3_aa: ASNRGDAYEQY

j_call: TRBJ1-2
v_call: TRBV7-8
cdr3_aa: ASSSHRTSNYGYT

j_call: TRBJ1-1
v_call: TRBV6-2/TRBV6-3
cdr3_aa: ASSLRGVGRD

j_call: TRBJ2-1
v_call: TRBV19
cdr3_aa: ATRTGYIGEQF

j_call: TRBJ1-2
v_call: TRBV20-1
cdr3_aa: SARQLNYGYT

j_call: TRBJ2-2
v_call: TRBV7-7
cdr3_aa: ASSLVPGMSTGELF

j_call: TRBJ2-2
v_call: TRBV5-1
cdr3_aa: ASSSATGVAGELF

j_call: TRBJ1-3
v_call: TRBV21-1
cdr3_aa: ASSMEDRGPISGNTIY

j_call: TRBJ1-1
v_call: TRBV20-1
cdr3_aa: SAGQGGPGYTEAF

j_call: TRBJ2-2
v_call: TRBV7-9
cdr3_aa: ASSWSGTAGELF

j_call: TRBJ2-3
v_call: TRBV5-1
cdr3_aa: ASSATPTSGGTDTQY

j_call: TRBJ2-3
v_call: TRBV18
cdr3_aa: ASSPGRLADTQY

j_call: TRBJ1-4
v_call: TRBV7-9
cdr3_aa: ASSPSTGRTNEKLF

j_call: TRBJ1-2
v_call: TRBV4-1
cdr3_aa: ASSQADGGNYGYT

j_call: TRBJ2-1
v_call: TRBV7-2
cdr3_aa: ASSLRGGGSYNEQF

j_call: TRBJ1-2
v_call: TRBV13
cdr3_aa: ASTHRRGHGYT

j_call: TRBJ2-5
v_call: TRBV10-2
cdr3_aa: ASSEAGTRVQY

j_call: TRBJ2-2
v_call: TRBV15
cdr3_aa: ATSIGDTGELF

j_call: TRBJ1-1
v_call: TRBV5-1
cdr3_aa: ASRLRQGVPEAF

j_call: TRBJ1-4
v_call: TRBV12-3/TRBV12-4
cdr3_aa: ASRVGLPREKLF

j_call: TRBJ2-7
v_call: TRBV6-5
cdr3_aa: ASSYEAYPYEQY

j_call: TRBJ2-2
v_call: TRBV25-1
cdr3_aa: ASRTLGTANTGELF

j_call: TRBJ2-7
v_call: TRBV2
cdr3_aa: ASSGGGTGNFYEQY

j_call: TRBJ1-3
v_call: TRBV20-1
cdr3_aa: SASGTTGYWNTIY

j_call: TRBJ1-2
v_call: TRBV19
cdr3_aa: ASTTRRGEVYT

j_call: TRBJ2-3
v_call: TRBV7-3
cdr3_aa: ASSLLGGAPSTDTQY

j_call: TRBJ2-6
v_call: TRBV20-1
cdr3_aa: SAREGARGANVLT

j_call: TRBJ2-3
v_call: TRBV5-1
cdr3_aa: ASSLDSQDTQY

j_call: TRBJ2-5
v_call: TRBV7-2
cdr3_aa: ASSLRQVGETQY

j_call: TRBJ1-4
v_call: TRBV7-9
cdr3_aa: ASSPGQGVEKLF

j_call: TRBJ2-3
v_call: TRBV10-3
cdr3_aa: AIRAGSGSTDTQY

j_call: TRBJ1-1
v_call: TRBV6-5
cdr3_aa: ASRGATEAF

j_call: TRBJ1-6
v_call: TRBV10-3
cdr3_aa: AISESADSPLH

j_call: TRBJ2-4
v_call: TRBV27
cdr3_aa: ASSPAAADVNIQY

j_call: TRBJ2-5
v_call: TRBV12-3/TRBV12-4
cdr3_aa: ASSSGTGMWETQY

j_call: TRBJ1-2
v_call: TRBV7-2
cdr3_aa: ASSSRDRDYGYT

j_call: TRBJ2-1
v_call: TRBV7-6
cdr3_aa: ASSLEGGYNEQF

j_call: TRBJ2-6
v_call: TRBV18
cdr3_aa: ASSTGGAGANVLT

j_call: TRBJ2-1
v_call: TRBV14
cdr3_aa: ASGPGLFYNEQF

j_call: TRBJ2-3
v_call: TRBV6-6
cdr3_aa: ASRKRGHGDTQY

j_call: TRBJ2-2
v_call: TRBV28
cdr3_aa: ASKNLDRDTGELF

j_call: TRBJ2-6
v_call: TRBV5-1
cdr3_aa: ASSWTVGSNVLT

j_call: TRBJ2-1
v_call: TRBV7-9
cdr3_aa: ASSPRRGGSYNEQF

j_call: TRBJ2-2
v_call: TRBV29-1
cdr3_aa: SVEGTGTGELF

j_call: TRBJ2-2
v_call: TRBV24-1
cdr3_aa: ATSDIAGHTGELF

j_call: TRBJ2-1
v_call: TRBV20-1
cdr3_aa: SARVRGGYNEQF

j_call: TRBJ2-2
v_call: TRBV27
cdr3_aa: ASRNRVTNTGELF

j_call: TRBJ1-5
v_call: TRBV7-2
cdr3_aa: ASSPDRGGQPQH

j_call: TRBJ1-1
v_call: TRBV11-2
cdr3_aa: ASSLEWRQRNTEAF

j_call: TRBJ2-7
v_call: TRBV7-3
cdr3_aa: ASSLIGGGNEQY

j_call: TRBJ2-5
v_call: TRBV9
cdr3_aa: ASSVVSGFETQY

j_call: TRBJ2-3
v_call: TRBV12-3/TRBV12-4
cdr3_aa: ASSPTSAGASTDTQY